This TCR beta chain is from a study of monozygotic twins with inflammatory bowel disease. Broader study findings: Support was lacking for any single strong IBD-associated signal or clonotype.

With the 5' RACE reads reprocessed, TCRdb shows one record per CDR3 protein and no DNA. The table gives approximately 400,000 distinct CDR3 sequences; the top ten clones make up just over 2.5% of it. Notes on this clonotype: Its antigen is not known.

The receptor's source is a human donor with ulcerative colitis or Crohn's disease, or a healthy co-twin of an affected twin (not recorded which). The material sequenced was blood.

CDR3 residues: CATSRDPNTEAFF. The chain is built from TRBV15 and TRBJ1-1. The CDR3 sequence is 13 residues long. The germline gives CDR1 LNHNV, CDR2 YYDKDF (reference sequence).